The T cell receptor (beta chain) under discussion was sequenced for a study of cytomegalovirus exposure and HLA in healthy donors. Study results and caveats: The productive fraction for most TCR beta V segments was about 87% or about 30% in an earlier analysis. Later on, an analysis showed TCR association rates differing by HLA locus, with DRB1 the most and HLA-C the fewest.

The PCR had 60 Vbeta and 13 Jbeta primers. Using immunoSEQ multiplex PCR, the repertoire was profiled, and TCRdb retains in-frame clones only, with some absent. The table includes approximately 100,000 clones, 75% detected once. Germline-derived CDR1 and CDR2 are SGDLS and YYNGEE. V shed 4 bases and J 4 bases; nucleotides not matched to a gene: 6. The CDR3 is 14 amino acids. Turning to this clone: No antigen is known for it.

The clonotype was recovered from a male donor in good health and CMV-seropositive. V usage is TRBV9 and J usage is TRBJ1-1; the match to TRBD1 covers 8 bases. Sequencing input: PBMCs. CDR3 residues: CASSSRQGATEAFF. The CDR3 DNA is TGTGCCAGCAGCTCTCGCCAGGGGGCCACTGAAGCTTTCTTT.